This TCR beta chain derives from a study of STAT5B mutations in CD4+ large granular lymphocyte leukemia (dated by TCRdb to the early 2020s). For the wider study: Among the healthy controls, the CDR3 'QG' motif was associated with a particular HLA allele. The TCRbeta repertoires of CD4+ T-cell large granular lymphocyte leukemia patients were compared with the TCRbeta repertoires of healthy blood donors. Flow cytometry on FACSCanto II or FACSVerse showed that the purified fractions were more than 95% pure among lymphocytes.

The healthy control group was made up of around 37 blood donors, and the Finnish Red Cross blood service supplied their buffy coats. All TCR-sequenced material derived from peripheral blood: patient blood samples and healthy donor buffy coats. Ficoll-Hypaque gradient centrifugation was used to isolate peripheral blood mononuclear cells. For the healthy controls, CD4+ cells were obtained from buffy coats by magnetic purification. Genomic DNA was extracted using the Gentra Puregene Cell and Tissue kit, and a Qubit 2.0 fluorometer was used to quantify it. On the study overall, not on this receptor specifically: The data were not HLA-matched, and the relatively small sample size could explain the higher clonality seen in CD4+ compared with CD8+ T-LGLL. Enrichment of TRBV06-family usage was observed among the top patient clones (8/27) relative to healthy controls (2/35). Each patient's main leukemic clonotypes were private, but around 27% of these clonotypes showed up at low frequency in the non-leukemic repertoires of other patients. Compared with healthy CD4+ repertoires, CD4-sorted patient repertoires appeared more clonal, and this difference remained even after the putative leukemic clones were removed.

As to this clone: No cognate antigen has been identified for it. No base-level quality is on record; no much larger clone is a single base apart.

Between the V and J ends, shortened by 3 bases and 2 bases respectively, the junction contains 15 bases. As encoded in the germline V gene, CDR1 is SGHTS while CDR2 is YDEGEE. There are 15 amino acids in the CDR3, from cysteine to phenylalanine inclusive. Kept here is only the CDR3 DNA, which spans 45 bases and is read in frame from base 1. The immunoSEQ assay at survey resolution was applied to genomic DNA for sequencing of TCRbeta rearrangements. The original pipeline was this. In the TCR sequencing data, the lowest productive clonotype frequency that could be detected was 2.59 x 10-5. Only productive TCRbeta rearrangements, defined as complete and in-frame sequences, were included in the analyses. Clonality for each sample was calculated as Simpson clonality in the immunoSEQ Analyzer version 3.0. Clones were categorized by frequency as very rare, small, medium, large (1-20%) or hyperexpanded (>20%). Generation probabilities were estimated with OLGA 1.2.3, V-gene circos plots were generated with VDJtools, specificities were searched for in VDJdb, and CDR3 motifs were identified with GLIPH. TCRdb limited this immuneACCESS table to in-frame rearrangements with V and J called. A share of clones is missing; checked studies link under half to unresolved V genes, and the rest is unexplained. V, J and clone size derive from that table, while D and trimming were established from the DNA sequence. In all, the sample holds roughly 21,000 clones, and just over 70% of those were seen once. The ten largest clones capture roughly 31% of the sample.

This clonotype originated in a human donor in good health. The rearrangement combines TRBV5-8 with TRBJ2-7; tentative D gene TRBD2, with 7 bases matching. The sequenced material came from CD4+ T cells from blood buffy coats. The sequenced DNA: TGTGCCAGCAGCTCCGAGGGGGGGCTAGCCTACGAGCAGTACTTC. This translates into CASSSEGGLAYEQYF.